This TCR beta chain was retrieved from a study of T cell responses to AZD1222 COVID-19 vaccine. Overall study results and limits: Regions left unmutated in variants are reportedly the target of nearly half of spike-specific TCRs.

TCRdb keeps only in-frame clones here, not all; method: immunoSEQ multiplex PCR. The sample records some 100,000 clones, 87% being singletons. In the case of this clone: Its target is not known.

The clonotype was recovered from an adult who received the AZD1222 COVID-19 vaccine. Specimen: peripheral blood, collected 28 days after the second AZD1222 dose.

CDR3 amino acids: CASSPTGGGYNEQFF. CDR3 bases: TGCGCCAGCAGCCCAACAGGGGGCGGCTACAATGAGCAGTTCTTC. This sequence joins TRBV5-1 and TRBJ2-1, with TRBD1 identical over 9 bases. CDR3 length: 15 amino acids. Germline trimming cut 4 bases from V and 3 bases from J; bases unmatched to any gene: 5. Per germline, CDR1 SGHRS and CDR2 YFSETQ.